A selection of T cell receptor beta chains follows, all from one sample in a study of blood T cell repertoires in COVID-19. Clones were sequenced by immunoSEQ multiplex PCR, and TCRdb holds only the in-frame ones, with some missing. The sample shows approximately 300,000 clones, 89% of them seen only once. The sample consisted of peripheral blood. These receptors came from a woman under 40 with COVID-19, enrolled during active disease. The CDR3 runs from the conserved cysteine through the conserved F or W. Fields, in order: clone size, V gene, J gene, D gene, CDR3 length, CDR3 protein, CDR3 DNA. A D gene is named only where the DNA matches it firmly. The listing skips clone size in some rows; elsewhere it reads once, few, many or a size class.

clone_size: few
v_call: TRBV6-2/TRBV6-3
j_call: TRBJ1-2
d_call: .
cdr3_length: 17
cdr3_aa: CASSLRPDGTFNYGYTF
cdr3_nt: TGTGCCAGCAGCCTTCGGCCGGACGGGACTTTTAACTATGGCTACACCTTC

clone_size: .
v_call: TRBV2
j_call: TRBJ2-3
d_call: TRBD2
cdr3_length: 13
cdr3_aa: CASRGGAVDTQYF
cdr3_nt: TGTGCCTCCCGCGGGGGGGCGGTAGATACGCAGTATTTT

clone_size: .
v_call: TRBV19
j_call: TRBJ1-6
d_call: TRBD1
cdr3_length: 13
cdr3_aa: CASATGGYSPLHF
cdr3_nt: TGTGCCAGTGCGACAGGGGGATATTCACCCCTCCACTTT

clone_size: .
v_call: TRBV10-3
j_call: TRBJ2-6
d_call: .
cdr3_length: 14
cdr3_aa: CAISERGLANVLTF
cdr3_nt: TGTGCCATCAGTGAAAGGGGACTGGCCAACGTCCTGACTTTC

clone_size: .
v_call: TRBV5-1
j_call: TRBJ1-2
d_call: .
cdr3_length: 14
cdr3_aa: CASSLGVGLYGYTF
cdr3_nt: TGCGCCAGCAGCTTAGGGGTAGGCCTCTATGGCTACACCTTC

clone_size: .
v_call: TRBV11-2
j_call: TRBJ1-4
d_call: .
cdr3_length: 14
cdr3_aa: CASSLQAGNEKLFF
cdr3_nt: TGTGCCAGCAGCTTGCAGGCGGGGAATGAAAAACTGTTTTTT

clone_size: .
v_call: TRBV2
j_call: TRBJ2-6
d_call: TRBD2
cdr3_length: 18
cdr3_aa: CASSHLSGGSPGANVLTF
cdr3_nt: TGTGCCAGCAGCCATCTCAGCGGGGGGTCCCCTGGGGCCAACGTCCTGACTTTC

clone_size: .
v_call: TRBV5-5
j_call: TRBJ1-3
d_call: .
cdr3_length: 16
cdr3_aa: CASSLGLRGSGNTIYF
cdr3_nt: TGTGCCAGCAGCTTGGGTTTAAGGGGCTCTGGAAACACCATATATTTT

clone_size: .
v_call: TRBV4-2
j_call: TRBJ1-6
d_call: TRBD1
cdr3_length: 16
cdr3_aa: CASSHGTGRSNSPLHF
cdr3_nt: TGTGCCAGCAGCCACGGGACAGGCCGCTCTAATTCACCCCTCCACTTT

clone_size: .
v_call: TRBV3-1/TRBV3-2
j_call: TRBJ1-3
d_call: .
cdr3_length: 15
cdr3_aa: CASSPLVRSGNTIYF
cdr3_nt: TGTGCCAGCAGCCCCCTCGTGCGCTCTGGAAACACCATATATTTT

clone_size: .
v_call: TRBV20-1
j_call: TRBJ2-1
d_call: TRBD2
cdr3_length: 13
cdr3_aa: CSASSGGYNEQFF
cdr3_nt: TGCAGTGCTAGTAGCGGGGGTTACAATGAGCAGTTCTTC

clone_size: .
v_call: TRBV6-5
j_call: TRBJ1-5
d_call: .
cdr3_length: 14
cdr3_aa: CASSRHHSNQPQHF
cdr3_nt: TGTGCCAGCAGTCGACACCATAGCAATCAGCCCCAGCATTTT

clone_size: .
v_call: TRBV18
j_call: TRBJ1-6
d_call: .
cdr3_length: 15
cdr3_aa: CASSPSQGSDSPLHF
cdr3_nt: TGTGCCAGCTCACCAAGTCAGGGGTCGGATTCACCCCTCCACTTT

clone_size: .
v_call: TRBV27
j_call: TRBJ1-5
d_call: .
cdr3_length: 14
cdr3_aa: CASSLTGSNQPQHF
cdr3_nt: TGTGCCAGCAGTTTAACTGGTAGCAATCAGCCCCAGCATTTT

clone_size: .
v_call: TRBV5-1
j_call: TRBJ2-3
d_call: .
cdr3_length: 16
cdr3_aa: CASSLGRGLSTDTQYF
cdr3_nt: TGCGCCAGCAGCTTGGGTCGAGGGCTGAGCACAGATACGCAGTATTTT

clone_size: .
v_call: TRBV4-1
j_call: TRBJ2-1
d_call: TRBD2
cdr3_length: 15
cdr3_aa: CASSHMTSVANEQFF
cdr3_nt: TGCGCCAGCAGCCACATGACTAGCGTGGCGAATGAGCAGTTCTTC

clone_size: .
v_call: TRBV2
j_call: TRBJ1-4
d_call: .
cdr3_length: 14
cdr3_aa: CASSGIQGNEKLFF
cdr3_nt: TGTGCCAGCAGTGGGATTCAGGGGAATGAAAAACTGTTTTTT

clone_size: .
v_call: TRBV13
j_call: TRBJ1-6
d_call: .
cdr3_length: 14
cdr3_aa: CASSSRGTTSPLHF
cdr3_nt: TGTGCCAGCAGCTCTCGGGGGACGACCTCACCCCTCCACTTT

clone_size: .
v_call: TRBV12-5
j_call: TRBJ2-5
d_call: .
cdr3_length: 16
cdr3_aa: CASGLFPQGTQETQYF
cdr3_nt: TGTGCTAGTGGTTTGTTCCCTCAGGGGACACAAGAGACCCAGTACTTC

clone_size: .
v_call: TRBV2
j_call: TRBJ2-1
d_call: TRBD2
cdr3_length: 16
cdr3_aa: CASSRWGGGSYNEQFF
cdr3_nt: TGTGCCAGCAGTCGCTGGGGCGGGGGCTCCTACAATGAGCAGTTCTTC